This T cell receptor beta chain was observed in a study of blood T cell repertoires in COVID-19. There are 13 residues in the CDR3. The germline V gene encodes CDR1 LGHDT and CDR2 YNNKEL (reference sequence). V lost 3 bases and J 4 bases, leaving 6 bases between the germline ends. Profiling relied on immunoSEQ multiplex PCR, and the TCRdb table lists in-frame clones only, not all of them. The data hold roughly 210,000 clones, with about 87% observed a single time. The chain combines TRBV3-1 (or the pseudogene TRBV3-2) with TRBJ2-2; D is undetermined. What was sequenced was peripheral blood. The sequence derives from a man aged 65 to 79 with acute or convalescent COVID-19. The CDR3 loop reads CASSHLSTGELFF. CDR3 bases: TGTGCCAGCAGCCACCTTAGCACCGGGGAGCTGTTTTTT.